This TCR beta chain came from a study of cytomegalovirus exposure and HLA in healthy donors. General study results and limits: A later examination showed that TCR association rates differed by HLA locus, with DRB1 most and HLA-C fewest. CMV serostatus was the only recorded immune exposure for donors.

On this clone itself: Its specificity is unknown.

The PCR used 60 Vbeta and 13 Jbeta primers. Assay used: immunoSEQ multiplex PCR; TCRdb lists only in-frame clones, some missing. The sample contains approximately 150,000 clones, over 70% of which appear only once. V lost 5 bases, J lost 4 bases, and 10 bases stayed unmatched. The CDR3 is 16 residues long. Germline V CDR1 and CDR2: LNHDA, SQIVND (reference sequence). The sequence came from a woman between 18 and 29 years old in good health and CMV-seronegative. The material sequenced was PBMCs. The rearrangement uses TRBV19 and TRBJ2-7; 11 bases match TRBD1. The CDR3 nucleotides are TGTGCCAGTAGTCTCGACGCCGGGACAGGGGGATACGAGCAGTACTTC. Protein product: CASSLDAGTGGYEQYF.